The clone carrying this TCR beta chain was observed many times. This entry belongs to a study of T-cell reconstitution after alpha-beta-depleted transplantation in children. From germline, CDR1 is MDHEN and CDR2 SYDVKM. The V end was cut by 6 bases, the J end by 8 bases, with 17 bases between. The CDR3 runs 14 residues. Preparation of the TCRbeta library was carried out with unique molecular identifiers. TCRdb recomputed calls from the PCR reads with MiXCR, one row per CDR3 protein. This sample yields around 210,000 distinct CDR3 sequences, of which 6.6% are seen a single time; 5.5% belongs to the top ten.

This clonotype originated in a boy under 10 years old with acute lymphoblastic leukemia, due to receive a stem cell transplant. This sample comprised PBMCs, obtained before TCRalphabeta/CD19-depleted stem cell transplant. This chain connects TRBV28 to TRBJ2-1; possible D gene TRBD2, 5 bases. This CDR3 reads CASSLAQIAYEQFF. In DNA, the CDR3 is TGTGCCAGCAGCCTAGCTCAAATAGCCTATGAGCAGTTCTTC.